What follows is one TCR beta chain and its context. What it recognizes is unknown. The CDR3 contains 16 residues. With V trimmed by 0 bases and J by 3 bases, 4 bases remained unmatched. Per germline, CDR1 MNHEY and CDR2 SMNVEV (reference sequence). The sample originates from a study of T-cell memory formation after mild COVID-19. About the research overall: In these data, TCR clusters were largely donor specific.

Points from the study as a whole: Later expanders leaned CD4+, whereas day 15 to 85 contracting clones were balanced CD4/CD8. The study found contracting CD4+ clones mainly in CM and EM and contracting CD8+ clones in EMRA. Memory from before infection featured some responding clones, which suggests cross-reactive memory joined.

In TCRdb, the 5' RACE reads were re-called with MiXCR into one record per CDR3 protein. Counted here are 450,000 or so distinct CDR3 sequences, roughly 25% occurring once; the ten biggest clones make up roughly an eighth. The chain carries TRBV27 and TRBJ2-7; 11 positions agree with TRBD2. This receptor was obtained from an adult woman who had mild COVID-19 (a few samples of this study predate the infection). Cell type and time point are not known. Source material: PBMCs or a T cell subset sorted from them (not recorded which). CDR3 coding DNA: TGTGCCAGCAGTTTATCGGGACTAGCGGAGTTCTACGAGCAGTACTTC. Encoded protein: CASSLSGLAEFYEQYF.